This T cell receptor (beta chain) was sequenced for a study of vaccination and CD4 T cells after COVID-19. Study overall: Each control was exposed to a CEFX pool, an HIV-1 Nef pool, or no peptide at all. Study results and caveats: Spike mono-reactivity was found in 304 of the 307 vaccine-specific clones identified in convalescent patients. Convalescent patient numbers were relatively low, with no early post-infection timepoints.

Oncomine TCR Beta short-read sequencing was applied to DNA from cultured CD4+ T cells. TCRdb used MiXCR to reprocess the PCR reads, holding one entry per CDR3 protein. The sample has about 5,500 distinct CDR3 sequences, over 60% seen once; the top ten hold roughly 20%. Noted treatment: approximately 9-day PBMC culture with coronavirus spike peptide pools or control peptides (ViraFEST assay). It was on days 3 and 7 that half the medium was replaced with fresh IL-2 medium. With respect to this clonotype: Its antigen remains unknown. Because the CDR3's place on the DNA is in doubt, the DNA is left out and the CDR3 is given as listed by TCRdb.

From its first to its last residue, the CDR3 has 18 amino acids. The sequenced material came from CD4+ T cells from blood, cultured in vitro. This TCR derives from a human donor who had recovered from COVID-19. The J gene is TRBJ1-5, the V gene TRBV7-5; TRBD1 reflects the table's D call only, with no check against the DNA. TRBV7-5 represents a pseudogene. CDR3 loop: CISVPEAPGWEGNQPQHF.